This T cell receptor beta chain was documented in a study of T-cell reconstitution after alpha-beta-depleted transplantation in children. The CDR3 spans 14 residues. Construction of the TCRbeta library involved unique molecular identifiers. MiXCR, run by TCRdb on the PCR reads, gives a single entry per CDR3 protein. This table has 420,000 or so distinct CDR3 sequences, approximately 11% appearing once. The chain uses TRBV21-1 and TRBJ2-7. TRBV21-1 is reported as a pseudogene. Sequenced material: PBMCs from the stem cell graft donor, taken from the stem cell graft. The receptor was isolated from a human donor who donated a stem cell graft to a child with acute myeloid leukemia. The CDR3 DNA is TGTGCCAGCCGACCCAGAGTCTCCGCCTACGAGCAGTACTTC. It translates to CASRPRVSAYEQYF.